This T cell receptor (beta chain) was sequenced during a study of radiotherapy plus CTLA-4 blockade in lung cancer. Study overall: Approximately 18% of patients responded objectively, and roughly 30% achieved disease control.

The V and J ends lost 6 bases and 8 bases respectively, with 13 bases between them. The CDR3 spans 12 residues. Germline V lookup: CDR1 MDHEN, CDR2 SYDVKM. Method: immunoSEQ multiplex PCR; TCRdb's copy keeps in-frame clones and lacks some. The sample has about 48,000 clones, roughly 90% seen once; the top ten hold around 17%. The chain recombines TRBV28 with TRBJ1-2; D call uncertain. This TCR was sampled from a human donor with non-small cell lung cancer that progressed on radiotherapy plus ipilimumab. Some clones in this sample may be carry-over from other donors' samples. The source material was peripheral blood, sampled from a patient treated with radiotherapy plus ipilimumab. The CDR3 region is CASSLKLRGYTF. CDR3 nucleotide sequence: TGTGCCAGCAGCCTCAAGTTGCGGGGCTACACCTTC.